What follows describes a single T cell receptor (beta chain). CDR1 and CDR2 (germline): KGHSH, LQKENI. This CDR3 contains 16 residues. Losses at the gene ends were 3 bases for V and 2 bases for J; bases not matched to a gene: 5. This record belongs to a study of PD-1 blockade in classical Hodgkin lymphoma. Generated by immunoSEQ multiplex PCR, the TCRdb table keeps only in-frame clones and is missing some. In the table there are roughly 7,100 clones, just under 80% of which are singletons. Each patient experienced a relapse that followed autologous stem cell transplantation, and brentuximab vedotin exposure varied. Thawed PBMCs yielded CD4+ T cells through magnetic negative selection.

The receptor comes from a human donor with classical Hodgkin lymphoma. The chain carries TRBV18 and TRBJ1-3; 9 bases line up with TRBD1. The input for sequencing was CD4+ T cells from blood, taken at baseline. The CDR3 DNA is TGTGCCAGCTCACCGGGACAGGGAGGAACTGGAAACACCATATATTTT. Protein product: CASSPGQGGTGNTIYF.